The entry that follows covers one TCR beta chain sequence. Trimming removed 2 bases from V and 5 bases from J, with 9 bases in between. This CDR3 contains 14 residues. The V gene's germline CDR1 is MNHNS and CDR2 SASEGT. As handled by the study authors: Researchers report that nucleated cell counts were estimated from reference gene primer amplification. Some clones are missing from TCRdb's copy, which holds only in-frame ones; the method was immunoSEQ multiplex PCR. V and J calls and clone size are as listed in that table; D and trimming were resolved from the DNA. The sample lists about 98,000 clones, 70% to 90% occurring once. This sample was taken from a study of blood T cell repertoires in COVID-19.

This TCR came from a man in his fifties or sixties with active or convalescent COVID-19. Source material: peripheral blood. This chain links TRBV6-1 with TRBJ2-2; D gene uncertain. The CDR3 bases are TGTGCCAGCAGTGAACTCCCGTCTACCGGGGAGCTGTTTTTT. Translated, it gives CASSELPSTGELFF.